This T cell receptor (beta chain) was documented in a study of T cells in Graves' hyperthyroidism and ophthalmopathy. This clonotype showed up just a few times. Using RNA transcripts as the source, TCR beta CDR3 regions were amplified. The HTBI set primed first-round TCR CDR3 RT-PCR. TCRdb called the multiplex PCR reads again in MiXCR, with one record for every CDR3 protein. The sample lists over 650,000 distinct CDR3 sequences, 16% occurring once. CDR3 size: 15 residues. V gave up 4 bases and J gave up 1 base; unmatched junction bases: 5. Germline CDR1 reads SGHDN; CDR2 reads FVKESK. Sequenced material: blood. V gene TRBV14 combines with J gene TRBJ2-7, with 9 bases matching TRBD2. The TCR comes from a young man with Graves' hyperthyroidism. The CDR3 sequence: CASSRTSGRSYEQYF. The CDR3 DNA reads TGTGCCAGCAGCCGTACTAGCGGGCGGTCCTACGAGCAGTACTTC. Using reference TRBV14 and TRBJ2-7 for the parts outside the CDR3, the full variable domain is EAGVTQFPSHSVIEKGQTVTLRCDPISGHDNLYWYRRVMGKEIKFLLHFVKESKQDESGMPNNRFLAERTGGTYSTLKVQPAELEDSGVYFCASSRTSGRSYEQYFGPGTRLTVT.